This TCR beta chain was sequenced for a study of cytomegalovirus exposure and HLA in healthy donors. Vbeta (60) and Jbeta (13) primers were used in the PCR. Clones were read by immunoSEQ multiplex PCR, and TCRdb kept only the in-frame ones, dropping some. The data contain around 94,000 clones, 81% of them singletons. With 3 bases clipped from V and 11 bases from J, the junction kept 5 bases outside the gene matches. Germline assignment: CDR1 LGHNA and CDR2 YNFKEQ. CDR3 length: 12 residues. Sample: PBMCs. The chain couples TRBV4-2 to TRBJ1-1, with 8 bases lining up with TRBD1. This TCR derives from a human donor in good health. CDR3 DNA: TGTGCCAGCAGCCAGGGGGGACAGGAGGCTTTCTTT. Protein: CASSQGGQEAFF.